These 5 T cell receptor beta chains were all obtained from the same sample, sequenced in a study of early T cells in non-severe SARS-CoV-2 infection (dated by TCRdb to about 2021). The library was built by means of 5' RACE. TCRdb shows the sequencer as NextSeq 500. TCRdb's own reprocessing of the public reads used fastp at Q25 and MiXCR and kept productive beta chains. Rows matching on CDR3 protein sequence are summarized as one entry with the most common DNA and genes. Present in this sample are 80,000 to 95,000 distinct CDR3 sequences, about 14% of which were seen just once. Jointly, the top ten make up approximately 9.9% of the sample. Sequences were obtained from whole blood. These receptors were taken from an adult who was a healthcare worker with PCR-confirmed SARS-CoV-2 infection or an uninfected control (not recorded which).

This clonotype was seen more than once but under ten times. The J gene is TRBJ2-3, the V gene TRBV19; a possible D gene is TRBD2 (6 bases). V dropped 5 bases and J dropped 1 base, with 13 bases sitting between them. This CDR3 region has 15 residues. Germline V lookup: CDR1 LNHDA, CDR2 SQIVND (reference sequence). In DNA form, the CDR3 reads TGTGCCAGTAGTCCACCGGGACTCCGCACAGATACGCAGTATTTT. Its translation is CASSPPGLRTDTQYF.

This clonotype was detected ten times or more. The rearrangement uses TRBV12-3 or TRBV12-4 and TRBJ1-2; 8 bases are a match to TRBD1. V dropped 6 bases and J dropped 0; count of bases not matched to a gene: 6. The CDR3 runs 15 residues. For the CDR3, the DNA is TGTGCCAGCAGCCTGAGGACAGGGTCTAACTATGGCTACACCTTC. Translation: CASSLRTGSNYGYTF.

At least ten counts were recorded for this clonotype. CDR3 nucleotide sequence: TGTGCCAGCAGCTTGAGGGCTAACTATGGCTACACCTTC. Translated: CASSLRANYGYTF. The chain recombines TRBV5-6 with TRBJ1-2; D is uncertain. The V end was cut by 1 base, the J end by 0 bases, with 4 bases between. Germline CDR1 SGHDT, CDR2 YYEEEE. The CDR3 has 13 amino acids.

This clonotype was observed at least ten times. Here the CDR3 reads CATSDATVEGNCEQYF. CDR3 nucleotide sequence: TGTGCCACCAGTGACGCGACAGTGGAGGGGAACTGCGAGCAGTACTTC. The V call is TRBV24-1, the J call TRBJ2-7; tentatively, D is TRBD2 (6 bases). The CDR3 spans 16 residues. Germline V gives CDR1 KGHDR, CDR2 SFDVKD. Deletions cut 4 bases from V and 6 bases from J, with 21 bases between.

This clonotype was recorded many times. The chain carries TRBV20-1 and TRBJ2-3; D perhaps matches TRBD2 (6 bases). This CDR3 spans 15 amino acids. CDR1 is DFQATT and CDR2 is SNEGSKA in the germline V gene (reference sequence). Trimming cost V 0 bases and J 1 base, with 11 bases left between them. Here the CDR3 DNA reads TGCAGTGCTAGAGAGCCCCAGCGGGGCACAGATACGCAGTATTTT. This encodes CSAREPQRGTDTQYF.